This passage covers 26 T cell receptor beta chains from one sample sequenced in a study of Graves' ophthalmopathy and Graves' hyperthyroidism. RNA transcripts served as template for amplifying TCR beta CDR3 sequences. HTBI primers were used in a first-round RT-PCR, which preceded a second-round multiplex PCR. TCRdb processed the multiplex PCR reads anew with MiXCR; each CDR3 protein has one entry. The profile shows 650,000 to 800,000 distinct CDR3 sequences, about 40% of them singletons. Input material: peripheral blood. These receptor sequences come from an adult man with Graves' ophthalmopathy.

The rearrangement uses TRBV7-9 and TRBJ2-7; either TRBD1 or TRBD2 may supply D (6 bases each). The CDR3 sequence is 14 residues long. V was trimmed by 5 bases and J by 3 bases, leaving 14 bases between them. Germline V lookup: CDR1 SEHNR, CDR2 FQNEAQ (reference sequence). The CDR3 region is CASSGGGEVYEQYF. DNA for the CDR3: TGTGCCAGCAGCGGAGGGGGAGAGGTCTACGAGCAGTACTTC.

The chain recombines TRBV19 with TRBJ2-7; 10 nucleotides agree with TRBD2. The ends lost 3 bases at V and 2 bases at J; junction bases unmatched: 4. CDR1 is LNHDA, CDR2 SQIVND, per germline (reference sequence). This CDR3 spans 15 amino acids. CDR3 sequence: CASSMVAGGAYEQYF. As DNA, the CDR3 is TGTGCCAGTAGTATGGTAGCGGGGGGTGCCTACGAGCAGTACTTC.

This clonotype occurred many times. The chain joins TRBV12-3 or TRBV12-4 to TRBJ2-7, with D possibly being TRBD1 or TRBD2 (7 bases each). The CDR3 is made up of 15 amino acids. V dropped 8 bases and J dropped 2 bases, with 19 bases sitting between them. CDR3 sequence (DNA): TGTGCCAGCCAGGGGGGGACGGGGGGAACCTACGAGCAGTACTTC. This gives the protein CASQGGTGGTYEQYF.

Many counts were recorded for this clonotype. The J gene is TRBJ2-1, the V gene TRBV7-6; D is ambiguous. Germline V gene data show CDR1 as SGHVS and CDR2 as FNYEAQ. The CDR3 has 14 residues. V gave up 0 bases and J gave up 7 bases, with 10 bases separating them. The DNA for the CDR3 is TGTGCCAGCAGCTTAGCGCGGCCGATAAATGAGCAGTTCTTC. Its protein product is CASSLARPINEQFF. The full variable domain, its missing parts supplied by reference TRBV7-6 and TRBJ2-1, is GAGVSQSPRYKVTKRGQDVALRCDPISGHVSLYWYRQALGQGPEFLTYFNYEAQQDKSGLPNDRFSAERPEGSISTLTIQRTEQRDSAMYRCASSLARPINEQFFGPGTRLTVL.

The table lists this clonotype with many counts. The rearrangement joins TRBV7-2 to TRBJ2-5; possible D gene TRBD2, 6 bases. Per the germline V gene, CDR1 is SGHTA and CDR2 is FQGNSA. V dropped 0 bases and J dropped 12 bases, with 11 bases sitting between them. This CDR3 has 12 amino acids. The CDR3 spells CASSLAGTQKYF. Written as DNA, the CDR3 is TGTGCCAGCAGCTTAGCCGGGACTCAAAAGTACTTC.

V and J are TRBV15 and TRBJ1-5; 8 positions agree with TRBD1. V lost 10 bases, J lost 0 bases, and 11 bases stayed unmatched. This CDR3 contains 16 residues. Germline assignment: CDR1 LNHNV and CDR2 YYDKDF (reference sequence). DNA for the CDR3: TGTGCCAGCAGAGCCGGGACAGGATATAGCAATCAGCCCCAGCATTTT. Amino acids: CASRAGTGYSNQPQHF.

This chain joins TRBV29-1 and TRBJ1-2, with a tentative D call TRBD1 (5 bases). Trimming shortened V by 6 bases and J by 6 bases, and 17 bases separated the two germline ends. CDR1 SQVTM and CDR2 ANQGSEA come from the germline V gene. This CDR3 is built from 13 residues. CDR3 residues: CSVRHGGGDGYTF. CDR3 in DNA: TGCAGCGTAAGACACGGGGGAGGTGATGGCTACACCTTC.

The chain combines TRBV29-1 with TRBJ1-2; D remains ambiguous. V dropped 8 bases and J dropped 2 bases, with 15 bases sitting between them. Germline V gene data show CDR1 as SQVTM and CDR2 as ANQGSEA. The CDR3 loop spans 13 amino acids. In DNA form, the CDR3 reads TGCAGCAGTTACAACAAGGAAAACTATGGCTACACCTTC. It yields the protein CSSYNKENYGYTF.

This sequence joins TRBV7-9 and TRBJ2-5; TRBD1 matches at 10 bases. Losses at the gene ends were 5 bases for V and 4 bases for J; bases not matched to a gene: 4. Germline V gene data show CDR1 as SEHNR and CDR2 as FQNEAQ (reference sequence). The length of the CDR3 is 14 residues. The CDR3 loop is CASSRRDRGETQYF. Here the CDR3 DNA reads TGTGCCAGCAGCCGCAGGGACAGGGGAGAGACCCAGTACTTC.

This clonotype showed up many times. The rearrangement uses TRBV15 and TRBJ1-5; 7 bases line up with TRBD1. The CDR3 contains 15 residues. With V trimmed by 2 bases and J by 1 base, 2 bases remained unmatched. Germline CDR1 LNHNV, CDR2 YYDKDF (reference sequence). Here the CDR3 DNA reads TGTGCCACCAGCAGAAGGACAGGAAGCAATCAGCCCCAGCATTTT. This translates into CATSRRTGSNQPQHF. Full variable domain (rest looked up from reference TRBV15 and TRBJ1-5): DAMVIQNPRYQVTQFGKPVTLSCSQTLNHNVMYWYQQKSSQAPKLLFHYYDKDFNNEADTPDNFQSRRPNTSFCFLDIRSPGLGDTAMYLCATSRRTGSNQPQHFGDGTRLSIL.

This clonotype appeared many times. This chain links TRBV6-5 with TRBJ1-2; 8 bases fit TRBD1. Germline assignment: CDR1 MNHEY and CDR2 SVGAGI. V trimming: 2 bases; J trimming: 5 bases; junction bases outside the gene matches: 1. CDR3 size: 13 residues. The CDR3 here is CASSYRQGYGYTF. CDR3 DNA sequence: TGTGCCAGCAGTTACCGACAGGGGTATGGCTACACCTTC.

For the CDR3, the DNA is TGTGCCAGCAGTTACAGGAAGGTATTGATCAGAAATAGCAATCAGCCCCAGCATTTT. This codes for CASSYRKVLIRNSNQPQHF. The chain is built from TRBV7-8 and TRBJ1-5; TRBD1 is a possible D gene (5 bases). There are 19 residues in the CDR3. Germline CDR1 reads SGHVS; CDR2 reads FQNEAQ. V gave up 6 bases and J gave up 0 bases, with 24 bases separating them.

The gene calls are TRBV5-4 and TRBJ1-4; no firm D call. This CDR3 region has 14 residues. Trimming took off 2 bases at V and 7 bases at J, with 12 bases between the two ends. Germline V gene lookup returns CDR1 SGHNT and CDR2 YYREEE (reference sequence). The CDR3 region has the DNA TGTGCCAGCAGCTTAGTCGGGGTCGCTGAAAAACTGTTTTTT. Translated: CASSLVGVAEKLFF. Using reference TRBV5-4 and TRBJ1-4 for the parts outside the CDR3, the full variable domain is ETGVTQSPTHLIKTRGQQVTLRCSSQSGHNTVSWYQQALGQGPQFIFQYYREEENGRGNFPPRFSGLQFPNYSSELNVNALELDDSALYLCASSLVGVAEKLFFGSGTQLSVL.

The table lists this clonotype with many counts. The rearrangement links TRBV10-3 to TRBJ2-2, with D perhaps given as TRBD1 or TRBD2 (6 bases each). This CDR3 is built from 15 residues. V was cut by 11 bases and J by 7 bases, with 23 bases left in between. Germline assignment: CDR1 ENHRY and CDR2 SYGVKD. The CDR3 region is CASKPRGQLNGELFF. In nucleotides, the CDR3 is TGTGCCTCCAAACCCCGGGGGCAGTTGAACGGGGAGCTGTTTTTT.

To note about this clonotype: A much larger clone is a single base away; this may be a read error. The genes are TRBV7-2 and TRBJ2-7, with D maybe TRBD1 (5 bases). Germline CDR1 reads SGHTA; CDR2 reads FQGNSA. The CDR3 is made up of 14 amino acids. CDR3 nucleotide sequence: TGTGTCAGCAGCTTTCGTCCGGACACCTACGAGCAGTACTTC. Translating it yields CVSSFRPDTYEQYF.

The chain combines TRBV12-3 or TRBV12-4 with TRBJ1-1; D remains ambiguous. The germline V and J ends were trimmed by 2 bases and 3 bases, with 13 bases remaining between them. This CDR3 is built from 15 residues. The CDR3 DNA reads TGTGCCAGCAGTTTACTTACGGGTACGGACACTGAAGCTTTCTTT. This sequence encodes CASSLLTGTDTEAFF.

This rearrangement joins TRBV10-3 to TRBJ1-2; tentatively, D is TRBD1 (5 bases). Germline loops: CDR1 ENHRY, CDR2 SYGVKD. Deletions cut 3 bases from V and 2 bases from J, with 10 bases between. The CDR3 sequence is 14 residues long. This chain's CDR3 is CAISDGRDNYGYTF. The DNA of the CDR3 is TGTGCCATCAGTGACGGCAGGGACAACTATGGCTACACCTTC.

V gene TRBV7-8 combines with J gene TRBJ2-7; 7 nucleotides agree with TRBD2. V was clipped by 1 base and J by 1 base; unmatched bases: 13. The CDR3 contains 18 residues. CDR1 is SGHVS, CDR2 FQNEAQ, per germline. CDR3 loop: CASSLEGFGGSHSYEQYF. CDR3 coding DNA: TGTGCCAGCAGCTTAGAAGGCTTCGGCGGGAGCCATTCCTACGAGCAGTACTTC.

V gene TRBV4-1 combines with J gene TRBJ1-2, with a weak D call TRBD1 (6 bases). The V gene's germline CDR1 is MGHRA and CDR2 YSYEKL. The CDR3 has 15 amino acids. V lost 4 bases, J lost 7 bases, and 19 bases lay in between. The CDR3 is CASSPEVGQPGGYTF. CDR3 nucleotides: TGCGCCAGCAGCCCCGAGGTTGGACAGCCGGGTGGCTACACCTTC.

The V call is TRBV5-5, the J call TRBJ1-4; a weak D match, TRBD1 (5 bases). The CDR3 has 16 amino acids. Germline V CDR1 and CDR2: SGHKS, YYEKEE (reference sequence). V was clipped by 4 bases and J by 5 bases, with 18 bases between them. CDR3 nucleotides: TGTGCCAGCAGCCCAGGGACTAGCGGTACGAATGAAAAACTGTTTTTT. Its translation: CASSPGTSGTNEKLFF.

V gene TRBV10-3 combines with J gene TRBJ1-6, with a possible D match to TRBD1 (6 bases). The germline gives CDR1 ENHRY, CDR2 SYGVKD. The ends were cut back, 0 bases at V and 9 bases at J, with 12 bases in the middle. This CDR3 contains 15 residues. CDR3 coding DNA: TGTGCCATCAGTGAGTCCAGGGGATTGGGTTCACCCCTCCACTTT. Translated: CAISESRGLGSPLHF.

The chain couples TRBV2 to TRBJ2-3, with 11 nucleotides matching TRBD1. The CDR3 loop spans 15 amino acids. The ends lost 4 bases at V and 6 bases at J; junction bases unmatched: 6. CDR1 SNHLY and CDR2 FYNNEI come from the germline V gene. CDR3: CASSGRTGGADTQYF. For the CDR3, the DNA is TGTGCCAGCAGTGGTAGGACAGGGGGCGCGGATACGCAGTATTTT.

The rearrangement uses TRBV5-1 and TRBJ1-5; D perhaps matches TRBD1 (5 bases). Trimming pared 0 bases from V and 5 bases from J, leaving 15 bases between. This CDR3 contains 16 residues. The germline V gene encodes CDR1 SGHRS and CDR2 YFSETQ. CDR3 sequence (DNA): TGCGCCAGCAGCTTGGGGAGACAGAGAATTCATCAGCCCCAGCATTTT. Residues: CASSLGRQRIHQPQHF.

The rearrangement links TRBV7-9 to TRBJ1-4; weak D call: TRBD1 (5 bases). Deletions cut 5 bases from V and 13 bases from J, with 8 bases between. CDR1 is SEHNR, CDR2 FQNEAQ, per germline (reference sequence). CDR3 length equals 10 residues. The CDR3 reads CASSLTGLFF. CDR3 nucleotides: TGTGCCAGCAGCCTAACAGGACTGTTTTTT.

In the case of this clonotype: This is likely a read error, given that the CDR3 carries no conserved phenylalanine or tryptophan at its end. Because the CDR3's place on the DNA is in doubt, the DNA is left out and the CDR3 is given as listed by TCRdb. The V gene is TRBV10-3, the J gene TRBJ1-6; the table names TRBD1, a call not compared with the DNA. Inclusive of both ends, the CDR3 amounts to 10 amino acids. From germline, CDR1 is ENHRY and CDR2 SYGVKD. The CDR3 is CAINIDRTNS.

This clonotype came up many times. This chain uses TRBV29-1 with TRBJ2-7; tentatively, D is TRBD1 (5 bases). V lost 4 bases and J lost 2, with 24 bases in between. Germline CDR1 SQVTM, CDR2 ANQGSEA. This CDR3 is 17 amino acids long. The CDR3 is CSVGSRFGQGLTYEQYF. The CDR3 DNA sequence: TGCAGCGTTGGTAGCAGGTTCGGGCAGGGTCTGACCTACGAGCAGTACTTC.